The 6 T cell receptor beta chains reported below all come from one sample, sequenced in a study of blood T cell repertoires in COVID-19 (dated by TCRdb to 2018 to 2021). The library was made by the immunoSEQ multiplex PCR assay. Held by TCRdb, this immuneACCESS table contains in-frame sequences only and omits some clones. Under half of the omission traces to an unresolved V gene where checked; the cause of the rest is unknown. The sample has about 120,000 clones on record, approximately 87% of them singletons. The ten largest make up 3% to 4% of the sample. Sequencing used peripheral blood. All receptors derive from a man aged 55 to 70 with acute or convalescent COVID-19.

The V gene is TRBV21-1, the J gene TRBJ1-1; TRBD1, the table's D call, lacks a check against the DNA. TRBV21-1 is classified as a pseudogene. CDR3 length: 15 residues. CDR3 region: CASSKEQDMNTEAFF. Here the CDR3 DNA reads TGTGCCAGCAGCAAAGAGCAGGACATGAACACTGAAGCTTTCTTT.

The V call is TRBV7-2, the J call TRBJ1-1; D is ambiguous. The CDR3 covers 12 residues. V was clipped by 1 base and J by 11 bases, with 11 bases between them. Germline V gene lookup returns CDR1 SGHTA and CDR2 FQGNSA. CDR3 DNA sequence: TGTGCCAGCAGCTTAGTCCCAGGAAGCGCTTTCTTT. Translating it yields CASSLVPGSAFF.

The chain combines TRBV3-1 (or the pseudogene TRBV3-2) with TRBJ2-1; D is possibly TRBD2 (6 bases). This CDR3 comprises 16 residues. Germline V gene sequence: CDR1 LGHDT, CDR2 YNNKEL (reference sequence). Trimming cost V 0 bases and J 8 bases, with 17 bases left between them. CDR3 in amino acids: CASSQDWAGPNDEQFF. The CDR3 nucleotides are TGTGCCAGCAGCCAAGATTGGGCGGGGCCTAATGATGAGCAGTTCTTC.

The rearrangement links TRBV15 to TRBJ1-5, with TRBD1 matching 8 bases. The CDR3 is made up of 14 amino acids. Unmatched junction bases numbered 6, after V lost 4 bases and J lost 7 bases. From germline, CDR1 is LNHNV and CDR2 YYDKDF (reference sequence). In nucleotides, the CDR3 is TGTGCCACCAGCACCGACAGGGGACGGCAGCCCCAGCATTTT. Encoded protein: CATSTDRGRQPQHF.

The CDR3, as DNA: TGTGCCAGCAGCGCGGACAGGGGATTGGACGAGCAGTACTTC. It codes for CASSADRGLDEQYF. This chain connects TRBV11-1 to TRBJ2-7, with TRBD1 identical over 9 bases. Germline CDR1 is SGHAT and CDR2 is FQDESV (reference sequence). Trimming took 5 bases from V and 5 from J; bases not matched to a gene: 7. CDR3 length: 14 residues.

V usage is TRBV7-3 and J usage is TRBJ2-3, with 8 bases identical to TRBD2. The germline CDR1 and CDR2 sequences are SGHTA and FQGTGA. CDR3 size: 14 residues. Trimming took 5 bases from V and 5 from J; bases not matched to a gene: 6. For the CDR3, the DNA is TGTGCCAGCAGCCTGGGACTAGAGGGAGATACGCAGTATTTT. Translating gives CASSLGLEGDTQYF.